A single sample is the source of the 21 T cell receptor beta chains below, sequenced in a study of PD-L1 blockade in urothelial cancer. Time point: peripheral blood 6 weeks after treatment start. Produced via immunoSEQ multiplex PCR; TCRdb's table is partial and in-frame only. The top ten hold under 8.5% of the sample, which has approximately 93,000 clones, around four fifths seen once. The material was PBMCs, obtained around atezolizumab (anti-PD-L1) treatment. These receptors were obtained from a man in his 70s with urothelial cancer.

The rearrangement joins TRBV29-1 to TRBJ2-7, with 10 bases aligning to TRBD1. The junction had 10 bases not matched to a gene; V was cut back by 0 bases and J by 5 bases. Germline V gene lookup returns CDR1 SQVTM and CDR2 ANQGSEA. The CDR3 has 16 residues. The CDR3 nucleotides are TGCAGCGTTGAAGATCCCCAGACAGGGGGCAGGGACGAGCAGTACTTC. This encodes CSVEDPQTGGRDEQYF.

This clone was seen more than once but under ten times. This chain joins TRBV30 and TRBJ1-2; D may be TRBD1 (6 bases). CDR1 GTSNPN and CDR2 SVGIG come from the germline V gene (reference sequence). V lost 0 bases and J lost 3, with 11 bases in between. The CDR3 extends over 14 amino acids. The CDR3 sequence is CAWSVGGEDYGYTF. The CDR3 nucleotides are TGTGCCTGGAGTGTAGGGGGGGAAGACTATGGCTACACCTTC.

CDR3 nucleotides: TGTGCCAGCAGAGCGGGACCGACTTCCTACGAGCAGTACTTC. This encodes CASRAGPTSYEQYF. The V gene is TRBV2, the J gene TRBJ2-7, with 7 positions matching TRBD2. The CDR3 length is 14 residues. J gave up 1 base and V 6 bases, and 6 bases lay outside the gene matches. The germline V gene encodes CDR1 SNHLY and CDR2 FYNNEI.

The rearrangement uses TRBV5-1 and TRBJ2-7; 8 positions agree with TRBD2. Per the germline V gene, CDR1 is SGHRS and CDR2 is YFSETQ. The V and J ends lost 3 bases and 4 bases, in that order; junction bases with no gene match: 9. There are 15 residues in the CDR3. In DNA form, the CDR3 reads TGCGCCAGCAGCTCCTTAGCGGGAAGGGCTTACGAGCAGTACTTC. Its protein is CASSSLAGRAYEQYF.

The rearrangement joins TRBV19 to TRBJ1-6, with TRBD1 identical over 7 bases. The CDR3 sequence is 15 residues long. V was clipped by 8 bases and J by 10 bases; unmatched bases: 14. Germline V gene sequence: CDR1 LNHDA, CDR2 SQIVND (reference sequence). The CDR3 spells CASGFNRGSGSPLHF. CDR3 nucleotides: TGTGCCAGTGGATTCAACAGGGGCTCAGGATCACCCCTCCACTTT.

V and J are TRBV6-5 and TRBJ2-4, with 9 bases that match TRBD1. Trimming cost V 5 bases and J 9 bases; bases outside gene matches: 5. This CDR3 has 13 amino acids. CDR1 and CDR2 from the germline V gene are MNHEY and SVGAGI. Here the CDR3 DNA reads TGTGCCAGCAGTCGAGACAGGGGGGGCATTCAGTACTTC. Encoded protein: CASSRDRGGIQYF.

The gene calls are TRBV18 and TRBJ2-1, with TRBD2 identical over 14 bases. Germline CDR1 reads KGHSH; CDR2 reads LQKENI. J lost 4 bases, V lost 5 bases, and 10 bases had no gene match. The CDR3 spans 18 residues. CDR3 nucleotide sequence: TGTGCCAGCTCATCAAGTCCGACTAGCGGGGGGGAATACAATGAGCAGTTCTTC. Translated: CASSSSPTSGGEYNEQFF.

The chain joins TRBV7-2 to TRBJ2-2; 8 nucleotides line up with TRBD1. The CDR3 is made up of 15 amino acids. Trimming at V came to 2 bases and at J to 5 bases, leaving 4 bases not matched to a gene. CDR1 SGHTA and CDR2 FQGNSA come from the germline V gene. CDR3 loop: CASSLSGQGTGELFF. The CDR3 DNA is TGTGCCAGCAGCTTATCCGGACAGGGTACCGGGGAGCTGTTTTTT.

The V and J genes are TRBV27 and TRBJ2-1; D is perhaps TRBD1 (5 bases). Trimming left V 1 base short and J 6 bases short, with 10 bases between. Germline CDR1 and CDR2: MNHEY and SMNVEV (reference sequence). The CDR3 runs 14 residues. The CDR3 sequence: CASSLYQGSNEQFF. In DNA, the CDR3 is TGTGCCAGCAGTTTATATCAGGGTTCCAATGAGCAGTTCTTC.

The chain combines TRBV11-1 with TRBJ2-3; 13 bases match TRBD2. The CDR3 length is 16 residues. V was pared by 5 bases and J by 3 bases, with 5 bases of the junction left unmatched. The germline CDR1 and CDR2 sequences are SGHAT and FQDESV (reference sequence). The CDR3 protein is CASSRTSGSGTDTQYF. In DNA form, the CDR3 reads TGTGCCAGCAGCCGGACTAGCGGGAGTGGGACAGATACGCAGTATTTT.

This clone is a singleton in its sample. This chain uses TRBV7-3 with TRBJ2-1; 8 bases align to TRBD2. The CDR3 totals 15 residues. Germline trimming cut 2 bases from V and 8 bases from J; bases unmatched to any gene: 8. The germline V gene encodes CDR1 SGHTA and CDR2 FQGTGA. CDR3 amino acids: CASSLYGGASDEQFF. CDR3 DNA sequence: TGTGCCAGCAGCTTATACGGGGGGGCCTCTGATGAGCAGTTCTTC.

V and J are TRBV18 and TRBJ1-5, with D hard to call. CDR1 is KGHSH, CDR2 LQKENI, per germline. The CDR3 runs 13 residues. The germline V and J ends were trimmed by 4 bases and 2 bases, with 6 bases remaining between them. CDR3 region: CASSRVGNQPQHF. CDR3 in DNA: TGTGCCAGCTCACGTGTCGGCAATCAGCCCCAGCATTTT.

This chain joins TRBV2 and TRBJ2-1; 12 bases agree with TRBD2. Germline CDR1 is SNHLY and CDR2 is FYNNEI. CDR3 length: 15 amino acids. Trimming at V came to 4 bases and at J to 9 bases, leaving 7 bases not matched to a gene. CDR3 in amino acids: CASSGTSGRQGEQFF. The DNA for the CDR3 is TGTGCCAGCAGTGGAACTAGCGGGAGGCAGGGTGAGCAGTTCTTC.

The J gene is TRBJ2-5, the V gene TRBV7-9; the match to TRBD2 covers 7 bases. The CDR3 is 16 residues long. V gave up 5 bases and J gave up 5 bases; unmatched junction bases: 14. Germline lookup yields CDR1 SEHNR and CDR2 FQNEAQ (reference sequence). The CDR3 DNA sequence: TGTGCCAGCAGCCCCGGGACTTGGGAGGGCGGGGAGACCCAGTACTTC. This sequence encodes CASSPGTWEGGETQYF.

This clone was recorded a few times. In DNA form, the CDR3 reads TGTGCCAGCACCGCCCTAGACAGGAATAATTCACCCCTCCACTTT. Its translation is CASTALDRNNSPLHF. This chain links TRBV6-5 with TRBJ1-6; a weak D match, TRBD1 (6 bases). Germline V gene data show CDR1 as MNHEY and CDR2 as SVGAGI. The CDR3 is 15 residues long. V shed 7 bases and J shed 5 bases, with 15 bases lying between them.

This chain links TRBV18 with TRBJ1-1; 7 nucleotides match TRBD1. With 2 bases clipped from V and 5 bases from J, the junction kept 8 bases outside the gene matches. CDR3 length equals 15 residues. Per germline, CDR1 KGHSH and CDR2 LQKENI. CDR3 residues: CASSPSEGARTEAFF. DNA of the CDR3: TGTGCCAGCTCACCATCGGAGGGGGCAAGGACTGAAGCTTTCTTT.

The chain uses TRBV19 and TRBJ1-2, with a possible D match to TRBD1 (5 bases). The CDR3 extends over 14 amino acids. Trimming removed 3 bases at V and 8 bases at J, with 16 bases between. Germline lookup yields CDR1 LNHDA and CDR2 SQIVND (reference sequence). The CDR3 protein is CASSIWQGKGGYTF. CDR3 coding DNA: TGTGCCAGTAGTATCTGGCAGGGAAAAGGGGGCTACACCTTC.

V usage is TRBV5-4 and J usage is TRBJ2-3; 7 bases fit TRBD2. V gave up 2 bases and J gave up 5 bases; unmatched junction bases: 8. CDR1 is SGHNT and CDR2 is YYREEE in the germline V gene (reference sequence). CDR3 size: 15 residues. The CDR3 bases are TGTGCCAGCAGCTTTCGCAGCGGGGCCGAAGATACGCAGTATTTT. The encoded protein is CASSFRSGAEDTQYF.

The rearrangement joins TRBV5-1 to TRBJ2-3; TRBD2 matches at 7 bases. The germline V gene has CDR1 SGHRS and CDR2 YFSETQ. The CDR3 has 15 residues. V lost 4 bases and J lost 3; bases outside the gene matches: 8. CDR3 protein: CASSVGGEATDTQYF. The DNA of the CDR3 is TGCGCCAGCAGCGTTGGGGGGGAGGCGACAGATACGCAGTATTTT.

The rearrangement joins TRBV2 to TRBJ2-7; 10 positions match TRBD2. Germline V gene lookup returns CDR1 SNHLY and CDR2 FYNNEI. After removal of 6 bases from V and 3 bases from J, the junction contained 8 bases not matched to a gene. The CDR3 runs 15 residues. CDR3 loop: CASRASSGGGYEQYF. The CDR3 bases are TGTGCCAGCAGGGCATCTAGCGGGGGTGGCTACGAGCAGTACTTC.

CDR3 residues: CASSPGTSETYEQYF. The CDR3 region has the DNA TGTGCCAGCAGCCCAGGGACTAGCGAGACCTACGAGCAGTACTTC. The chain uses TRBV11-1 and TRBJ2-7; 10 bases agree with TRBD2. V gave up 5 bases and J gave up 2 bases; unmatched junction bases: 6. This CDR3 is 15 amino acids long. In germline, CDR1 is SGHAT, CDR2 FQDESV (reference sequence).